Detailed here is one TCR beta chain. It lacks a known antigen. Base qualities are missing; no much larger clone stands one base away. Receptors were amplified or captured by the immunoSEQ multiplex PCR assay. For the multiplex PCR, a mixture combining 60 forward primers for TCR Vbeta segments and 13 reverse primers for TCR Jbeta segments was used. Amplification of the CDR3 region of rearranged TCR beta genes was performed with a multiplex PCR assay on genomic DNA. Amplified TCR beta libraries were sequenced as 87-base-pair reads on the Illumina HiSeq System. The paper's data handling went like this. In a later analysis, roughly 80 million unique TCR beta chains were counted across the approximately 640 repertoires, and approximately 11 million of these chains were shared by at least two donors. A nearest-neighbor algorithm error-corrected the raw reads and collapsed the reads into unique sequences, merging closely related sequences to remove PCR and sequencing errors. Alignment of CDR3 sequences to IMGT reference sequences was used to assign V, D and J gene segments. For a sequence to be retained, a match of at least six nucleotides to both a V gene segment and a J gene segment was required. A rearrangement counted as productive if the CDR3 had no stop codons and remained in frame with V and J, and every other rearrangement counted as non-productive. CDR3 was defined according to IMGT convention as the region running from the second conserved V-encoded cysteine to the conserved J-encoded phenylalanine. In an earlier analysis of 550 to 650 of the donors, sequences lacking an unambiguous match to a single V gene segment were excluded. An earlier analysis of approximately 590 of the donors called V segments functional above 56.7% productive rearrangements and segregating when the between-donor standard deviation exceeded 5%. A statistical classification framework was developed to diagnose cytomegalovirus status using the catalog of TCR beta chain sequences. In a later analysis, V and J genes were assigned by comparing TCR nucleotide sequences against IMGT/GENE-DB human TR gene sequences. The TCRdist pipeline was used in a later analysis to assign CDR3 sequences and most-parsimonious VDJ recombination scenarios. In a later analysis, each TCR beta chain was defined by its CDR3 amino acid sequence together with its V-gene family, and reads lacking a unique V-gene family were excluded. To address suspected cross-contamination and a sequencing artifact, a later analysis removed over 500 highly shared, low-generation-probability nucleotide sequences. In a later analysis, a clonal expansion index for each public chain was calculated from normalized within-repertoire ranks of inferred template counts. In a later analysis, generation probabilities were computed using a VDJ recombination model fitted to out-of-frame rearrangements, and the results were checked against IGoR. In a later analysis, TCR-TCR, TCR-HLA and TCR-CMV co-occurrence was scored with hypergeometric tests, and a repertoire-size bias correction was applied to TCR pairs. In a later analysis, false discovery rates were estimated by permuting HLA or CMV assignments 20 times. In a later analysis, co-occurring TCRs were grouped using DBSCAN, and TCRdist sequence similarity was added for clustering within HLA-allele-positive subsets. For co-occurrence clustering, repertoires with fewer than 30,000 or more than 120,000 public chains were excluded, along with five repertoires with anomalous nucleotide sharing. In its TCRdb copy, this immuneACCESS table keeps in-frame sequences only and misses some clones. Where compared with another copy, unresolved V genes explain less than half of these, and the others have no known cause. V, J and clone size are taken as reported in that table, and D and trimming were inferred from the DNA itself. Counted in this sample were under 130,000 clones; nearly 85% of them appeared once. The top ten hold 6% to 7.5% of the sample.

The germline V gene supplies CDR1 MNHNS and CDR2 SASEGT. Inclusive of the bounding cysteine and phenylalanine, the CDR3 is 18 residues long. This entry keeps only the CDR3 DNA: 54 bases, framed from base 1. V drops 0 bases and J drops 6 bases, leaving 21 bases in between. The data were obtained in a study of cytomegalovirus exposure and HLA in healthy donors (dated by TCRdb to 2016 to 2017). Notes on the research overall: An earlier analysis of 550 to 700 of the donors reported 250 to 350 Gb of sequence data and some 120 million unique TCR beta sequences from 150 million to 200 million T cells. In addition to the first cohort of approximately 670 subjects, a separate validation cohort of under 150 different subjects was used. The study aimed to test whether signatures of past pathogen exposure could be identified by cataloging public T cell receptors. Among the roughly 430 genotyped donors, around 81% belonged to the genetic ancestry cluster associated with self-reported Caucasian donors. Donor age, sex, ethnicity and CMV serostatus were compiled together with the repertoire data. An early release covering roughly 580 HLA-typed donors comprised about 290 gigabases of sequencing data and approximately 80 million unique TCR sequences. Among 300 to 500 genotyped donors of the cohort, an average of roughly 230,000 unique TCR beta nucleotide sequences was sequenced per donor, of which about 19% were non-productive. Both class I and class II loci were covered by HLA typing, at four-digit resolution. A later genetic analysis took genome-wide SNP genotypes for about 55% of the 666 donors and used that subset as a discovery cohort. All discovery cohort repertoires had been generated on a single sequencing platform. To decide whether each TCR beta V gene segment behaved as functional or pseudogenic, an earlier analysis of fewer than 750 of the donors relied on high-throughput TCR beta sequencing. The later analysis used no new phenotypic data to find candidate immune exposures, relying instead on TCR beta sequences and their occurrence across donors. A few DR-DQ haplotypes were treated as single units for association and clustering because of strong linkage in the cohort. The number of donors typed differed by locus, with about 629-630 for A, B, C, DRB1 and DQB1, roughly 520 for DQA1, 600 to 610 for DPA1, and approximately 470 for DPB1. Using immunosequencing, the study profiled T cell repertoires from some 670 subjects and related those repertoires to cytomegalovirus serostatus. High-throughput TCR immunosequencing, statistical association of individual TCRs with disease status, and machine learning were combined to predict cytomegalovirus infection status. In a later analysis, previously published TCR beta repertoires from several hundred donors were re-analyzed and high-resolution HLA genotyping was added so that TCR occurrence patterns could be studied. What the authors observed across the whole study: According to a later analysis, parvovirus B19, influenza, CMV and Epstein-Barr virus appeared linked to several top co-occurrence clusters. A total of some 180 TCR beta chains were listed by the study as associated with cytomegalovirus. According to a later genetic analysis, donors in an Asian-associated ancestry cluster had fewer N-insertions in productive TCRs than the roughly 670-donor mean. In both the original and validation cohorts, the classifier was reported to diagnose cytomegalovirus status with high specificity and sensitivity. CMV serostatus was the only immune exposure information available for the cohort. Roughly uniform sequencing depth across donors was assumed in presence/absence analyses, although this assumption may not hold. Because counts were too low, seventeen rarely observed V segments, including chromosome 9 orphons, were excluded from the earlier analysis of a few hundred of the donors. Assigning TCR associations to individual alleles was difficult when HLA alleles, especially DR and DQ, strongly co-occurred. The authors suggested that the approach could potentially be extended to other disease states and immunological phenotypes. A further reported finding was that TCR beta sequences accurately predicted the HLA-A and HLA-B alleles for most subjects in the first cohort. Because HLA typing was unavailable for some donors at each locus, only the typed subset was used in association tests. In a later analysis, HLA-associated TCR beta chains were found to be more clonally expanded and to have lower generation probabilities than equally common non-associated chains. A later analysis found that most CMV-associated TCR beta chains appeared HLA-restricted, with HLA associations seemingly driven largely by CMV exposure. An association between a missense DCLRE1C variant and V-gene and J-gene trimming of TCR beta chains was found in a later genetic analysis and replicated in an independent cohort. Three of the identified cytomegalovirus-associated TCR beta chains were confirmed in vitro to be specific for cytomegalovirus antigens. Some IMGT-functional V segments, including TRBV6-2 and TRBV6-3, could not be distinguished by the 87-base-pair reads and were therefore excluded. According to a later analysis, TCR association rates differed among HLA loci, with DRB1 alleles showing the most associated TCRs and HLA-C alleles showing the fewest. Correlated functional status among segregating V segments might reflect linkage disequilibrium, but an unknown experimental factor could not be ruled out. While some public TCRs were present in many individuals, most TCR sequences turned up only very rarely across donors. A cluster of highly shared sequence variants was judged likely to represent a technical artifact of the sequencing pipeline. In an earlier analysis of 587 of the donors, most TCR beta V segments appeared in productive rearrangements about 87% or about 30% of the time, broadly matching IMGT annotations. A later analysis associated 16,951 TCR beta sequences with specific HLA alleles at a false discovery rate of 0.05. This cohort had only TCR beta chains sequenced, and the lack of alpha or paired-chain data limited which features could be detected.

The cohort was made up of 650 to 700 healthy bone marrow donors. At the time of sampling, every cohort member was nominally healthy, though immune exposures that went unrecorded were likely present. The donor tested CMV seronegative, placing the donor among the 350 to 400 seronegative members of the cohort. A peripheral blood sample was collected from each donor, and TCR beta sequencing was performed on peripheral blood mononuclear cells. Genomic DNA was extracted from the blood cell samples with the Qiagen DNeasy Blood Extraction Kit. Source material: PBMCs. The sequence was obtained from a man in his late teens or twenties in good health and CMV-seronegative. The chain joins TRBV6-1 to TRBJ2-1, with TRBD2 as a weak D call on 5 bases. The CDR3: CASSEAQDGVRWGNEQFF. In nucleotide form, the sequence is TGTGCCAGCAGTGAAGCTCAGGACGGGGTTCGATGGGGCAATGAGCAGTTCTTC.